What follows describes a single T cell receptor beta chain. Its specific antigen is unknown. Base qualities were left out, and no much larger clone turns up one base away. This sample stems from a study of Graves' ophthalmopathy and Graves' hyperthyroidism (dated 2018 in TCRdb). Context from the whole study: Peripheral blood samples were taken at the time of initial diagnosis, before any treatment was given. The study used signatures of the TCR beta repertoire to tell Graves' ophthalmopathy apart from Graves' hyperthyroidism and to predict which patients would progress to ophthalmopathy. In total, 135 blood samples were TCR-sequenced: around 42 ophthalmopathy, over 70 hyperthyroidism and approximately 17 hyperthyroidism-to-ophthalmopathy patients. To explore V-J signatures that separate ophthalmopathy from hyperthyroidism, a discovery set of around 97 patients was enrolled, consisting of about 45 with ophthalmopathy and around 57 with stable hyperthyroidism. An independent validation cohort was composed of 18 to 20 hyperthyroidism patients and around 16 patients who later progressed from hyperthyroidism to ophthalmopathy. In more than five hyperthyroidism patients, T-cell repertoires of thyroid tissue and blood were compared. Following sample collection, hyperthyroidism patients were given methimazole at a starting dose of 30 mg daily, and ophthalmopathy patients were given high-dose intravenous methylprednisolone.

The paper's findings and limits, for the study overall: In cross-validation, the 13-signature model distinguished ophthalmopathy from stable hyperthyroidism with 85% to 90% sensitivity and about 84% specificity, and in the test set the corresponding values were around 78% and 73%. In validation, the model predicted ophthalmopathy progression with 70.59% sensitivity and roughly 72% specificity; roughly eleven predicted patients were CT-confirmed with GO in a median of approximately six months. Sample size was not predetermined statistically, and investigators were not blinded to group allocation. Most expanded thyroid clonotypes with a frequency above 0.001 also appeared in blood, which suggests that blood repertoires may reflect the immune response in the thyroid.

TCR beta CDR3 regions were amplified from RNA transcripts for repertoire sequencing. A first-round RT-PCR used HTBI primers with the Qiagen OneStep RT-PCR kit, followed by a second-round multiplex PCR, size selection and purification. Libraries were sequenced on an Illumina HiSeq2000 using paired-end 100 bp reads. As for how the authors treated the data: SOAPnuke was used to process the reads, throwing out any read that had adapters, had uncalled bases, had a mean Phred below 15, or lacked an exact constant-primer or identifier match. High-quality paired reads were merged with COPE v1.2.5. Clonotypes were defined as unique nucleotide sequences and were aligned to IMGT TRB V, D and J references using MiTCR v1.1. The analysis was limited to V-J combinations with a frequency above 0.0001, which together covered roughly 99% of the repertoires. A TCR clonal expansion and chaos score per V-J combination was defined as the ratio of F50 clonal expansion to chaos observed in the TCRdist matrix. Welch's t-statistics and random forest were used to reduce features to approximately 13 V-J combinations, which were fed into a naive Bayes classifier. The similarity between thyroid and blood repertoires was quantified using the Morisita-Horn index. In TCRdb, the public reads were trimmed at Q25 with fastp and aligned with MiXCR, with productive beta chains retained. CDR3 protein sequences are deduplicated, and each keeps its most common genes and DNA. TCRdb, not the authors, supplied the V and J calls. The sample data list about 640,000 distinct CDR3 sequences, and about two fifths of these were observed just once. The ten largest clonotypes hold 3% to 3.5% of the sample.

From the cysteine up to the phenylalanine, the CDR3 has a length of 16 residues. Solely the CDR3 DNA is kept, with 48 bases framed from the first base. The germline V gene gives CDR1 as SGHDT and CDR2 as YYEEEE. V trim: 5 bases; J trim: 0 bases; unmatched bases: 11. The ophthalmopathy patients had moderately to severely active disease, with a Clinical Activity Score of 3 or higher, a NOSPECS grade of 4 or higher, and a disease duration of less than 3 months. Patients were excluded if they had other autoimmune diseases, uncontrolled infections, pregnancy or lactation. Clinical symptoms, serum thyroxine, TRAb, thyroid ultrasound and orbital computed tomography were used for diagnosis. Ficoll-Paque density gradient centrifugation was used to isolate PBMCs from approximately 10 ml of fresh peripheral blood. Total RNA was extracted with Trizol reagent and quality-checked on an Agilent 2100 Bioanalyzer.

This TCR came from an adult man with Graves' ophthalmopathy. Recombination connected TRBV5-6 to TRBJ2-7, and TRBD1 aligns with 7 junction nucleotides. The sequenced sample consisted of peripheral blood. The nucleotides read TGTGCCAGCAGAACGAAAGACAGGGCAAACTCCTACGAGCAGTACTTC. This translates into CASRTKDRANSYEQYF.